The present T cell receptor (beta chain) was sequenced within a study of spatial heterogeneity in lung cancer. Study results and caveats: Tumor mutation counts were tracked by expanded intratumoral alpha and beta TCR counts.

Documented time point: sample taken at primary tumor resection. Tumor, nontumor lung or frozen PBMC supplied whole RNA, sequenced without sorting. TCRdb processed the 5' RACE reads anew with MiXCR; each CDR3 protein has one entry. The sample has approximately 8,800 distinct CDR3 sequences; approximately 13% are singletons. This clonotype was seen at least ten times. Its antigen is not known. With the library built for alpha chains, this beta chain is off target and its frequency is not meaningful. CDR1 is SEHNR, CDR2 FQNEAQ, per germline (reference sequence). CDR3 length: 16 residues. After removal of 1 base from V and 5 bases from J, the junction contained 6 bases not matched to a gene.

This clonotype originated in a male donor with early-stage non-small cell lung cancer. Sequenced here: lung tumor tissue, sampled at surgery. V is TRBV7-9 and J is TRBJ2-1; 9 bases are a match to TRBD2. The CDR3 nucleotides read TGTGCCAGCAGCTTAGGACGGACTAGCGCCGACAATGAGCAGTTCTTC. Translated: CASSLGRTSADNEQFF. Drawing the rest from reference TRBV7-9 and TRBJ2-1, the complete variable domain is DTGVSQNPRHKITKRGQNVTFRCDPISEHNRLYWYRQTLGQGPEFLTYFQNEAQLEKSRLLSDRFSAERPKGSFSTLEIQRTEQGDSAMYLCASSLGRTSADNEQFFGPGTRLTVL.